This TCR beta chain was identified in a study of T cells after yellow fever vaccination. Study-wide results and limits: Subsequent booster samples again held most clones from primary vaccination (approximately 95% CD4, nearly 90% CD8). It was a small share of clonotypes that appeared in both CD4 and CD8 compartments.

Researchers made TCR cDNA using 5'RACE template switching, and this step added a universal primer site and UMIs. Using its own MiXCR run on the 5' RACE reads, TCRdb lists one record per CDR3 protein. In the table there are 450,000 to 550,000 distinct CDR3 sequences, just over 20% of which are singletons. This clonotype was picked up a small number of times. Its target is unknown. CDR1 is SGHRS, CDR2 YFSETQ, per germline. The V end lost 0 bases, the J end lost 3 bases, and 12 bases lay between the germline ends. This CDR3 comprises 16 residues. The source material was PBMCs, sampled 21 days after the first yellow fever vaccination. The chain has TRBV5-1 and TRBJ1-4; no clear D gene. The receptor was isolated from a man aged 18 to 30 who received the YFV17D yellow fever vaccine. CDR3 region: CASSLVPVGANEKLFF. The CDR3 DNA reads TGCGCCAGCAGCTTGGTCCCGGTCGGGGCTAATGAAAAACTGTTTTTT.